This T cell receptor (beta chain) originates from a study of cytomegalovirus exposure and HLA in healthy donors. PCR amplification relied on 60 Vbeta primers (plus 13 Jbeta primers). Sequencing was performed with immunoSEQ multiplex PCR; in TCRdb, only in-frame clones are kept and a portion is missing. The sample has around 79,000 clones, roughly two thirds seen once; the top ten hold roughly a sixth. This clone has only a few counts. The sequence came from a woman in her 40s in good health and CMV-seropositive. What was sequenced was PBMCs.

Here the CDR3 reads CASIRSSSYNSPLHF. Here the CDR3 DNA reads TGTGCCAGTATCAGGTCGAGCTCCTATAATTCACCCCTCCACTTT. The J gene is TRBJ1-6, the V gene TRBV19; D ambiguous. Germline assignment: CDR1 LNHDA and CDR2 SQIVND (reference sequence). This CDR3 has 15 amino acids. V was shortened by 7 bases and J by 0 bases, with 10 bases between the two germline ends.